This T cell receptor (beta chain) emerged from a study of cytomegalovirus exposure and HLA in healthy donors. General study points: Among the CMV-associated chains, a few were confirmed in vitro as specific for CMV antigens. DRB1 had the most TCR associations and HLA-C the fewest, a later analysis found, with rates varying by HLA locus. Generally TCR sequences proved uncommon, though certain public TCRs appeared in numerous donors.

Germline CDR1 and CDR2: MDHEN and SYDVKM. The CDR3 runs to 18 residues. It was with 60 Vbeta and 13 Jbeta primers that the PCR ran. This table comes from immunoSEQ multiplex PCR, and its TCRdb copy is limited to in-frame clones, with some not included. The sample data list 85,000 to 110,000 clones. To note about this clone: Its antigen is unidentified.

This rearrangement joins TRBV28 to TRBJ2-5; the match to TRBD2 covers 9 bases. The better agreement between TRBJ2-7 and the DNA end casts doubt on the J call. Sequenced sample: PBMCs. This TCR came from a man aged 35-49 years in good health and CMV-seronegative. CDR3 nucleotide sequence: TGTGCCAGCAGTACCACACCCGGGGGTAGCGGGGGACTCTACGAGCAGTACTTC. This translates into CASSTTPGGSGGLYEQYF.